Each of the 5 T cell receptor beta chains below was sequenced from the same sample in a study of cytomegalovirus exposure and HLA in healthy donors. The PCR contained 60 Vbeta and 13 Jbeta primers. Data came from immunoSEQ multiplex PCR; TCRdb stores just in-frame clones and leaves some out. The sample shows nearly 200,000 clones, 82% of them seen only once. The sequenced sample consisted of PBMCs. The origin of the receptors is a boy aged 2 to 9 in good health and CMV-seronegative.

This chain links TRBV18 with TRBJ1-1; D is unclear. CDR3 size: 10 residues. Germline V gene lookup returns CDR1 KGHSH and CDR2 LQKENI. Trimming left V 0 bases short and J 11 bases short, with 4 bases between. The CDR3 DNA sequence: TGTGCCAGCTCACCACCGAGGGCTTTCTTT. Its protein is CASSPPRAFF.

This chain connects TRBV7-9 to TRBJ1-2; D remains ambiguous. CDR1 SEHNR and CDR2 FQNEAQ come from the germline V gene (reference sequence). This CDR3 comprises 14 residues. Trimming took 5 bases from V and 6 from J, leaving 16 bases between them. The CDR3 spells CASSPSAPKDGYTF. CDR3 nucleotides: TGTGCCAGCAGCCCTAGTGCGCCTAAGGATGGCTACACCTTC.

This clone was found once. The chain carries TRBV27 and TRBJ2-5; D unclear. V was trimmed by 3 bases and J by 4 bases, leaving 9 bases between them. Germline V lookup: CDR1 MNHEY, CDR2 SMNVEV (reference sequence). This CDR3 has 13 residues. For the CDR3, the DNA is TGTGCCAGCAGTTTGTTGGCGGCAGAGACCCAGTACTTC. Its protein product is CASSLLAAETQYF.

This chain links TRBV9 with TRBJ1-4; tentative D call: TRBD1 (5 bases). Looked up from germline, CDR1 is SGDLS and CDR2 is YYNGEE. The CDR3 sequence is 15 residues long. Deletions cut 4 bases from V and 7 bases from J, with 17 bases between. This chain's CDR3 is CASSTWTIRGEKLFF. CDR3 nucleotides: TGTGCCAGCAGCACCTGGACAATCCGAGGTGAAAAACTGTTTTTT.

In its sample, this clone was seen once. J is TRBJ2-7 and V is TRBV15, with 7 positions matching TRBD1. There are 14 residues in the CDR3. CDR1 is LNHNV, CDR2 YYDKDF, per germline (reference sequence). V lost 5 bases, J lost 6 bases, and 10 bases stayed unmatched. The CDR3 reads CATSGGTASFEQYF. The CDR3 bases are TGTGCCACCAGCGGTGGGACAGCTAGTTTCGAGCAGTACTTC. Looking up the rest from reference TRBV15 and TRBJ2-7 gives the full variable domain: DAMVIQNPRYQVTQFGKPVTLSCSQTLNHNVMYWYQQKSSQAPKLLFHYYDKDFNNEADTPDNFQSRRPNTSFCFLDIRSPGLGDTAMYLCATSGGTASFEQYFGPGTRLTVT.